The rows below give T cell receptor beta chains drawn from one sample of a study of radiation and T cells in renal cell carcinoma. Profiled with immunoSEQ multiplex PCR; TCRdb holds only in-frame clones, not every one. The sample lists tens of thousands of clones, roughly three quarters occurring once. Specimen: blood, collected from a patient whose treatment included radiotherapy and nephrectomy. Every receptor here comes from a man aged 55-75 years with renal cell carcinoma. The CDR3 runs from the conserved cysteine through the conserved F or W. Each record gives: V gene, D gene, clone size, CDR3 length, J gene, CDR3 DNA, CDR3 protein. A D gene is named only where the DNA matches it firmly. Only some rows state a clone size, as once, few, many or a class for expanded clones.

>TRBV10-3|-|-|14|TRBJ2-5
TGTGCCATCAGTGAGTCGGCAGGGGAAGAGACCCAGTACTTC
CAISESAGEETQYF
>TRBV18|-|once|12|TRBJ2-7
TGTGCCAGCTCACCTACCAGGGACGAGCAGTACTTC
CASSPTRDEQYF
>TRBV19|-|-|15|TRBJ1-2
TGTGCCAGTGCGCTAATTAGAGCAGCCAACTATGGCTACACCTTC
CASALIRAANYGYTF
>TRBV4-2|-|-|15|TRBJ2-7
TGTGCCAGCAGCCAAGGTTCACAGGGCGACTACGAGCAGTACTTC
CASSQGSQGDYEQYF
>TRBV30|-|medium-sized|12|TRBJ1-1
TGTGTCTCGCAGCGGCGGCCCAACGAAGCTTTCTTT
CVSQRRPNEAFF
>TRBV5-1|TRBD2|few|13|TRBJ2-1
TGCGCCACTTCAGCGGGGGGTCGGAATGAGCAGTTCTTC
CATSAGGRNEQFF
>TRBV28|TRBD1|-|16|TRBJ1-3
TGTGCCAGCAGTTCTGCGACAGGGGGTGCTGGAAACACCATATATTTT
CASSSATGGAGNTIYF
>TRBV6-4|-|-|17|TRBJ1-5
TGTGCCAGCAGTGACTCGAAGGACAGTGAAGACAATCAGCCCCAGCATTTT
CASSDSKDSEDNQPQHF
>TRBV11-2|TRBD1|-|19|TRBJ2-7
TGTGCCAGCAGCTTAGTTCCGCACCCGGACAGGATTGGAACCTACGAGCAGTACTTC
CASSLVPHPDRIGTYEQYF
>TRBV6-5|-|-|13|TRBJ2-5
TGTGCCAGCAGTTACAGGTACCAAGAGACCCAGTACTTC
CASSYRYQETQYF
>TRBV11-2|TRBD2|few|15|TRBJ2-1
TGTGCCAGCAGCCAGCACGGGGGGGACTACAATGAGCAGTTCTTC
CASSQHGGDYNEQFF
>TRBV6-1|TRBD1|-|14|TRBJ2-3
TGTGCCAGCAGCGACAGGGGAAGCACAGATACGCAGTATTTT
CASSDRGSTDTQYF
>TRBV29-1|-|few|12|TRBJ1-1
TGCAGCGTTTTTGTTATGAACACTGAAGCTTTCTTT
CSVFVMNTEAFF
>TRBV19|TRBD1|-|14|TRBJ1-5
TGTGCCAGCACGGGACAGGGGGTGAGCCAGCCCCAGCATTTT
CASTGQGVSQPQHF
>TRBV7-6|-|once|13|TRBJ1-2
TGTGCCAGCAGCCCGGGCTTGGACAGCGGCTACACCTTC
CASSPGLDSGYTF
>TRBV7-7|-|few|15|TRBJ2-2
TGTGCCAGCAGCTTAGCTGGGGGAGGCACCGGGGAGCTGTTTTTT
CASSLAGGGTGELFF
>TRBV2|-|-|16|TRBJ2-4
TGTGCCAGCAGTGAAGTCGGCGGCCCCACCAAAAACATTCAGTACTTC
CASSEVGGPTKNIQYF
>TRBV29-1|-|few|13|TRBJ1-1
TGCAGCATACGGATGGAGGTGGACACTGAAGCTTTCTTT
CSIRMEVDTEAFF
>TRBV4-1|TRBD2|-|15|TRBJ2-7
TGCGCCAGCAGCCAAGAGGGGGGACTAGGGTACGAGCAGTACTTC
CASSQEGGLGYEQYF
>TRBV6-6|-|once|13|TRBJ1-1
TGTGCCAGCAGTTACGGGGATCCCACTGAAGCTTTCTTT
CASSYGDPTEAFF
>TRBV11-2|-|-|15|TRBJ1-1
TGTGCCAGCAGCCAGGAGGCCTTGAGTTGGACTGAAGCTTTCTTT
CASSQEALSWTEAFF
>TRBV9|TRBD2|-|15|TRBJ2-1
TGTGCCAGCAGCGTAGAACTAGCGAGTCACAATGAGCAGTTCTTC
CASSVELASHNEQFF
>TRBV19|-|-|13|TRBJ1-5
TGTGCCAGTAATGCAGGGGTCTGGCAGCCCCAGCATTTT
CASNAGVWQPQHF
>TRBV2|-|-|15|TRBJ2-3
TGTGCCAGCAGTGAACTGGTAGGGTTTTCAGATACGCAGTATTTT
CASSELVGFSDTQYF